This TCR beta chain was recorded in a study of a mutant IDH1 vaccine in newly diagnosed glioma. Looking at the study overall: Patients came in for eight vaccinations, in weeks 1, 3, 5, 7, 11, 15, 19 and 23. Vaccination began 4-6 weeks post radiotherapy alone, or with temozolomide cycles. Standard pretreatment was either radiotherapy, temozolomide, or, for most, radiochemotherapy with temozolomide.

As concerns this clone: Its matching antigen is unknown.

CDR1 and CDR2 (germline): SGHRS, YFSETQ. V gave up 1 base and J gave up 0 bases, with 8 bases separating them. CDR3 size: 14 residues. Indicated time point: week 5, during vaccination. One vaccine dose held 300 ug of mutant IDH1 20-mer peptide and came with topical imiquimod. Method: immunoSEQ multiplex PCR; TCRdb's copy keeps in-frame clones and lacks some. The sample yields tens of thousands of clones, 82% seen once. This specimen consisted of PBMCs, obtained from a glioma patient whose treatment included an IDH1 peptide vaccine. V gene TRBV5-1 combines with J gene TRBJ2-7; maybe TRBD2 (5 bases). The source of this sequence is a woman in her late teens or twenties with glioma. Some clones in this sample may be carry-over from other donors' samples. This chain's CDR3 is CASSLLGSSYEQYF. The CDR3 bases are TGCGCCAGCAGCTTGCTTGGGAGCTCCTACGAGCAGTACTTC.